Reported below is one TCR beta chain. These data come from a study of T cell changes during pregnancy in multiple sclerosis. The method was immunoSEQ multiplex PCR; TCRdb's version includes in-frame clones alone and lacks a portion of them. The sample includes more than 50,000 clones, under 95% of them seen just once. Per germline, CDR1 LNHDA and CDR2 SQIVND (reference sequence). The CDR3 runs to 13 residues. Unmatched junction bases numbered 11, after V lost 6 bases and J lost 10 bases. The rearrangement links TRBV19 to TRBJ1-2, with TRBD1 identical over 7 bases. The sequencing here drew on CD4+ T cells from peripheral blood mononuclear cells, taken after pregnancy. This TCR came from a female donor in good health, enrolled as a control in a pregnancy study. The CDR3 sequence is CASRTSGQWVYTF. CDR3 DNA sequence: TGTGCCAGTAGGACCTCGGGACAGTGGGTCTACACCTTC.